The sample holds one count of the clone carrying this TCR beta chain. Sequencing was performed with immunoSEQ multiplex PCR; in TCRdb, only in-frame clones are kept and a portion is missing. This table holds tens of thousands of clones, under 90% found once. The sample comes from a study of memory CD4+ T cells and cytomegalovirus serostatus. There are 16 residues in the CDR3. The germline CDR1 and CDR2 sequences are ENHRY and SYGVKD. V dropped 2 bases and J dropped 5; count of bases not matched to a gene: 7. The sort gate was single viable CD3+CD4+CD8-CD45RO+ cells for memory CD4+ T cells. The clonotype comes from an adult in good health and CMV-seronegative. Some clones in this sample may be carry-over from other donors' samples. The specimen was memory CD4+ T cells from blood. The chain joins TRBV10-3 to TRBJ2-7; TRBD1 agrees at 12 bases. DNA for the CDR3: TGTGCCATCAGTGAGGAACCGGGACAGGGGGCCCACGAGCAGTACTTC. Translated, it gives CAISEEPGQGAHEQYF.